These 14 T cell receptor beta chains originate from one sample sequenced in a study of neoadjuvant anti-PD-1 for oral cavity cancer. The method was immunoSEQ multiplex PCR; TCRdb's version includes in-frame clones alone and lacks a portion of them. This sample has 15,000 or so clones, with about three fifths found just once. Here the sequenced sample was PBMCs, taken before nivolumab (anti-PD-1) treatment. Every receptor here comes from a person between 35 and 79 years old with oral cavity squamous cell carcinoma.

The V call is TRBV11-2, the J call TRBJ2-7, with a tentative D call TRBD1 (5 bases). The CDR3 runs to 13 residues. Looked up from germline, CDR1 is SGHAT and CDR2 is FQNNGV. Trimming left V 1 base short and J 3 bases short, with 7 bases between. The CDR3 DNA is TGTGCCAGCAGCTTAGGACAGTACTACGAGCAGTACTTC. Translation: CASSLGQYYEQYF.

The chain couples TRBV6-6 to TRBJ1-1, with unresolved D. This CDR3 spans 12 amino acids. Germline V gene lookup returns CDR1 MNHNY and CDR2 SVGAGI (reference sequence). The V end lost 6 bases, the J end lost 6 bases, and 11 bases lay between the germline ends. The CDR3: CASRGSGAEAFF. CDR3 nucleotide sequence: TGTGCCAGCAGAGGGAGTGGAGCTGAAGCTTTCTTT.

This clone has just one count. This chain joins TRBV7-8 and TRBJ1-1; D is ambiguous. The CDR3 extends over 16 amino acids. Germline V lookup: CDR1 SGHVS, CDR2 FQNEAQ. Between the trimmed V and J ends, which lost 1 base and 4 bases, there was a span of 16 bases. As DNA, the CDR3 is TGTGCCAGCAGCTTAGATCATCTCCGACCGGGCACTGAAGCTTTCTTT. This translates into CASSLDHLRPGTEAFF.

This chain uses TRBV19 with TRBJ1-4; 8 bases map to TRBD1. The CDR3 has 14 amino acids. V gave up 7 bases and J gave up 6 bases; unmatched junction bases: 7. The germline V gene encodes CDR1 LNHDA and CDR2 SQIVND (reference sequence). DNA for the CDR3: TGTGCCAGTAAACCGGGACAGGCCTATGAAAAACTGTTTTTT. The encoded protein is CASKPGQAYEKLFF.

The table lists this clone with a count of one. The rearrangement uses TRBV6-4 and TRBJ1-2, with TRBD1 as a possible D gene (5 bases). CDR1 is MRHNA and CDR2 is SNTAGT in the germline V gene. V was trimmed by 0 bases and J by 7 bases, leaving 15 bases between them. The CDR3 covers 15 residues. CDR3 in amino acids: CASSDSKLGQGGYTF. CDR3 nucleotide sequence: TGTGCCAGCAGTGACTCGAAGCTGGGGCAGGGTGGCTACACCTTC.

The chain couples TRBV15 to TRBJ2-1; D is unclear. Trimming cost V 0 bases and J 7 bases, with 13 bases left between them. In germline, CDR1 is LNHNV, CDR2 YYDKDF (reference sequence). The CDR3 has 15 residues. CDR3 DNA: TGTGCCACCAGCAGAGATCTAGTGACAAAGAATGAGCAGTTCTTC. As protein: CATSRDLVTKNEQFF.

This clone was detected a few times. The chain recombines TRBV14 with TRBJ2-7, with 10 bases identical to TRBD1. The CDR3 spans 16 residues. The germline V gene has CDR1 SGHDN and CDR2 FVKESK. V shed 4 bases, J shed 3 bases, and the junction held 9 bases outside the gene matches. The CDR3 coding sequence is TGTGCCAGCAGCCGCGACAGGGGGCAGAGTGGCTACGAGCAGTACTTC. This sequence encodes CASSRDRGQSGYEQYF.

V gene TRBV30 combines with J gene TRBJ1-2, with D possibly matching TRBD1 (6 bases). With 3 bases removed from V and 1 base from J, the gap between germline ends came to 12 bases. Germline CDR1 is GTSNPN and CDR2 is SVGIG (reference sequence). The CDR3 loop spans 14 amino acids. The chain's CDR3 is CAWSPQGRNYGYTF. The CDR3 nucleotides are TGTGCCTGGAGCCCACAGGGCCGTAACTATGGCTACACCTTC.

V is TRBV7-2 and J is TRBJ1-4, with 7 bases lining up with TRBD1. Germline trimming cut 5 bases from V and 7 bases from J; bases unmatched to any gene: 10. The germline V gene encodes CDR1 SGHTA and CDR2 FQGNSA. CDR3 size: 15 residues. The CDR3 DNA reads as TGTGCCAGCAGCACCGGACAGGCGCACGGTGAAAAACTGTTTTTT. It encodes CASSTGQAHGEKLFF.

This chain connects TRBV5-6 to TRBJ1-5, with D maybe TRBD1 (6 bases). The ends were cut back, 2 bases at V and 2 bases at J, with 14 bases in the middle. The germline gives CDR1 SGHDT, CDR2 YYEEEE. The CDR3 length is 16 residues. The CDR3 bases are TGTGCCAGCAGCTTACCGGGGGGGGGCGGCAATCAGCCCCAGCATTTT. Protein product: CASSLPGGGGNQPQHF.

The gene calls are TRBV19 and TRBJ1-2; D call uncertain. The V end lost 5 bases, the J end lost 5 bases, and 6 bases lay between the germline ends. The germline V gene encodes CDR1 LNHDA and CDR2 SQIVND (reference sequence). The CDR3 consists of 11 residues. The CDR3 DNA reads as TGTGCCAGTAGTCTCGGTTATGGCTACACCTTC. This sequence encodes CASSLGYGYTF.

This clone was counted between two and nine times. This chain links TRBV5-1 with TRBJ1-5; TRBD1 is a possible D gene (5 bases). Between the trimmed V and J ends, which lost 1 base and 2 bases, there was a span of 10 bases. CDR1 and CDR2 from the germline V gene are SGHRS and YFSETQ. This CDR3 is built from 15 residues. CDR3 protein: CASSLMPGGNQPQHF. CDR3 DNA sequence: TGCGCCAGCAGCTTGATGCCGGGGGGCAATCAGCCCCAGCATTTT.

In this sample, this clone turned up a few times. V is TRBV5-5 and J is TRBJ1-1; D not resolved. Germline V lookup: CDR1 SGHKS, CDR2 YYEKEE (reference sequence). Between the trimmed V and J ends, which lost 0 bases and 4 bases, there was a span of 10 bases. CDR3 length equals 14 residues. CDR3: CASSLVGRSTEAFF. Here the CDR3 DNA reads TGTGCCAGCAGCTTGGTGGGCAGGTCCACTGAAGCTTTCTTT.

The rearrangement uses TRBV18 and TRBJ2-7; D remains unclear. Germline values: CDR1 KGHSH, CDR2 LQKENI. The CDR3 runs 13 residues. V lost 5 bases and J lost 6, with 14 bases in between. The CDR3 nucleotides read TGTGCCAGCTCATCCTCCGGGCATCTCGAGCAGTACTTC. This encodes CASSSSGHLEQYF. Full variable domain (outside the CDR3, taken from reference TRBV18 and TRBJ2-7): NAGVMQNPRHLVRRRGQEARLRCSPMKGHSHVYWYRQLPEEGLKFMVYLQKENIIDESGMPKERFSAEFPKEGPSILRIQQVVRGDSAAYFCASSSSGHLEQYFGPGTRLTVT.